Each of the 21 T cell receptor beta chains below was sequenced from the same sample in a study of Graves' ophthalmopathy and Graves' hyperthyroidism. For repertoire sequencing, the TCR beta CDR3 regions were amplified from RNA transcripts. Second-round multiplex PCR came after a first-round RT-PCR that employed HTBI primers. From the multiplex PCR reads, TCRdb called clonotypes with MiXCR, one entry per CDR3 protein. The repertoire holds 400,000 to 450,000 distinct CDR3 sequences, with approximately 21% as singletons. Sequencing was done on a sample of peripheral blood. The source of these receptors is a woman aged 18 to 35 with stable Graves' hyperthyroidism.

This chain uses TRBV7-3 with TRBJ2-2; 12 bases fit TRBD2. The CDR3 is 18 amino acids. CDR1 and CDR2 from the germline V gene are SGHTA and FQGTGA. Unmatched junction bases numbered 3, after V lost 1 base and J lost 0 bases. The CDR3 coding sequence is TGTGCCAGCAGCTTAAGGACTAGCGGGATTCCGAACACCGGGGAGCTGTTTTTT. It is translated as CASSLRTSGIPNTGELFF.

This clonotype has at least ten counts. J is TRBJ2-7 and V is TRBV6-2 or TRBV6-3; D is unresolved. The CDR3 is 11 residues long. Trimming stripped 8 bases from V and 2 bases from J, with 7 bases between. The V gene's germline CDR1 is MNHEY and CDR2 SVGEGT. CDR3 loop: CASADPYEQYF. In DNA, the CDR3 is TGTGCCAGCGCAGACCCCTACGAGCAGTACTTC.

This clonotype was detected many times. The V call is TRBV30, the J call TRBJ2-7; D unresolved. V gave up 3 bases and J gave up 3 bases, with 15 bases separating them. The CDR3 spans 14 residues. Germline V gives CDR1 GTSNPN, CDR2 SVGIG (reference sequence). The CDR3 loop is CAWSLKGPFYEQYF. CDR3 DNA sequence: TGTGCCTGGAGCCTTAAGGGTCCCTTCTACGAGCAGTACTTC.

V and J are TRBV10-1 and TRBJ2-5; D is unclear. CDR1 WNHNN and CDR2 SYGVQD come from the germline V gene (reference sequence). Trimming took off 4 bases at V and 5 bases at J, with 17 bases between the two ends. The CDR3 spans 15 residues. CDR3 protein: CASSGWAAIRETQYF. In DNA, the CDR3 is TGCGCCAGCAGTGGATGGGCGGCAATCCGGGAGACCCAGTACTTC.

This clonotype has ten or more counts. The chain joins TRBV29-1 to TRBJ1-6, with D unclear. The CDR3 extends over 13 amino acids. CDR1 is SQVTM and CDR2 is ANQGSEA in the germline V gene. V gave up 3 bases and J gave up 10 bases, with 13 bases separating them. CDR3 sequence (DNA): TGCAGCGTTGAGGGCAGGCCGCGGTCACCCCTCCACTTT. It encodes CSVEGRPRSPLHF.

This clonotype came up many times. The chain joins TRBV5-5 to TRBJ2-6; a possible D gene is TRBD1 (6 bases). This CDR3 is built from 15 residues. V gave up 0 bases and J gave up 4 bases, with 8 bases separating them. Germline V gene sequence: CDR1 SGHKS, CDR2 YYEKEE (reference sequence). As DNA, the CDR3 is TGTGCCAGCAGCTTGGCAGGGGCCGGGGCCAACGTCCTGACTTTC. Protein: CASSLAGAGANVLTF.

Remarks on this clonotype: Since the CDR3 does not end with the conserved phenylalanine or tryptophan, this likely comes from a read error. The DNA is left out, because the CDR3 cannot be placed on it with certainty; the CDR3 is given as TCRdb lists it. V usage is TRBV25-1 and J usage is TRBJ1-2; TRBD1, the D gene given by the table, was not confirmed from the DNA. From germline, CDR1 is MGHDK and CDR2 SYGVNS. The CDR3 extends over 13 residues, inclusive of both ends. Here the CDR3 reads CASSEYGGLGYSY.

This sequence joins TRBV19 and TRBJ1-2; 8 bases map to TRBD1. Germline V lookup: CDR1 LNHDA, CDR2 SQIVND (reference sequence). The CDR3 has 14 residues. The J segment lost 7 bases and the V segment lost 7 bases, leaving 11 bases of the junction unmatched. The CDR3 reads CASTPGQVYGGYTF. The CDR3 DNA is TGTGCCAGTACCCCGGGACAGGTTTATGGTGGCTACACCTTC.

This clonotype was counted many times. J is TRBJ2-5 and V is TRBV6-1; a weak D match, TRBD2 (5 bases). With 6 bases removed from V and 5 bases from J, the gap between germline ends came to 19 bases. Looked up from germline, CDR1 is MNHNS and CDR2 is SASEGT. This CDR3 has 15 amino acids. The CDR3 coding sequence is TGTGCCAGCAGCATTACGCAGAGCGGCGTGGAGACCCAGTACTTC. Protein sequence: CASSITQSGVETQYF.

This clonotype was detected many times. Its ends do not fully match the called genes, so a read error is possible. V and J are TRBV7-9 and TRBJ1-3; D is uncertain. Germline loops: CDR1 SEHNR, CDR2 FQNEAQ (reference sequence). CDR3 length equals 14 residues. The CDR3 loop is CASSFSYSGNTIYF. The DNA for the CDR3 is TGTGCCAGCAGCTTTTCCTACTCTGGAAACACTATATATTTT.

At least ten counts were recorded for this clonotype. The chain links TRBV11-2 to TRBJ1-5; weak D call: TRBD1 (6 bases). The CDR3 is 15 amino acids. Germline-derived CDR1 and CDR2 are SGHAT and FQNNGV. V lost 5 bases, J lost 5 bases, and 16 bases lay in between. CDR3 sequence (DNA): TGTGCCAGCAGCCCGAACAGGGAGCTTCATCAGCCCCAGCATTTT. Translating gives CASSPNRELHQPQHF.

In the case of this clonotype: A much larger clone lies a single base off, so this may be a read error. The chain is built from TRBV10-3 and TRBJ2-7; 7 nucleotides align to TRBD2. The CDR3 loop spans 15 amino acids. V shed 8 bases and J 2 bases; nucleotides not matched to a gene: 12. Looked up from germline, CDR1 is ENHRY and CDR2 is SYGVKD. CDR3 DNA sequence: TGTGCCATCGGGACTTGCGGGGGACTGACCTACGAGCAGTACTTC. This gives the protein CAIGTCGGLTYEQYF.

The gene calls are TRBV19 and TRBJ1-5; perhaps TRBD1 as D (5 bases). With 4 bases removed from V and 1 base from J, the gap between germline ends came to 11 bases. The germline V gene has CDR1 LNHDA and CDR2 SQIVND (reference sequence). This CDR3 is built from 15 residues. CDR3 protein: CASSKPDRSNQPQHF. The CDR3, as DNA: TGTGCCAGTAGTAAGCCCGACAGAAGCAATCAGCCCCAGCATTTT.

The chain employs TRBV6-1 and TRBJ2-7; weak D call: TRBD1 (5 bases). The germline V gene has CDR1 MNHNS and CDR2 SASEGT. V was cut by 4 bases and J by 3 bases, with 13 bases left in between. CDR3 length: 14 residues. The CDR3, as DNA: TGTGCCAGCAGTGTTGCAGACAGCTTCTACGAGCAGTACTTC. This sequence encodes CASSVADSFYEQYF.

This clonotype was found many times. V usage is TRBV11-2 and J usage is TRBJ2-7; TRBD1 or TRBD2 may be the D gene (5 bases each). V was trimmed by 5 bases and J by 4 bases, leaving 15 bases between them. CDR1 is SGHAT, CDR2 FQNNGV, per germline. This CDR3 spans 14 amino acids. The CDR3 sequence: CASSPVQGRYEQYF. Here the CDR3 DNA reads TGTGCCAGCAGCCCCGTGCAGGGACGGTACGAGCAGTACTTC.

This clonotype occurred a few times. This chain joins TRBV3-1 and TRBJ2-7; perhaps D is TRBD1 or TRBD2 (5 bases each). This CDR3 region has 16 residues. The V gene's germline CDR1 is LGHDT and CDR2 YNNKEL (reference sequence). The germline V and J ends were trimmed by 3 bases and 4 bases, with 19 bases remaining between them. CDR3 DNA: TGTGCCAGCAGCCATGAACCAGGGACCGCTAAATACGAGCAGTACTTC. This sequence encodes CASSHEPGTAKYEQYF.

This clonotype was seen many times. The rearrangement uses TRBV6-5 and TRBJ1-6; TRBD1 matches at 9 bases. J was trimmed by 7 bases and V by 4 bases; bases with no gene match: 8. This CDR3 contains 16 residues. CDR1 is MNHEY and CDR2 is SVGAGI in the germline V gene. The CDR3 nucleotides read TGTGCCAGCAGTTTGTCCGGGACAGGGTACAATTCACCCCTCCACTTT. It specifies CASSLSGTGYNSPLHF.

The V gene is TRBV6-2 or TRBV6-3, the J gene TRBJ2-7, with D tentatively TRBD1 (5 bases). The CDR3 consists of 15 residues. Germline CDR1 MNHEY, CDR2 SVGEGT. The V and J ends lost 10 bases and 1 base respectively, with 20 bases between them. The CDR3 nucleotides read TGTGCCACCAAGTTAACCCTCGACAGATCCTACGAGCAGTACTTC. Amino acids: CATKLTLDRSYEQYF.

This clonotype was detected ten times or more. This sequence joins TRBV4-1 and TRBJ1-1; D not resolved. CDR1 is MGHRA and CDR2 is YSYEKL in the germline V gene. With 0 bases removed from V and 3 bases from J, the gap between germline ends came to 17 bases. The length of the CDR3 is 17 residues. CDR3 DNA: TGCGCCAGCAGCCAAGATCCCCGCCGGCCTACGCACACTGAAGCTTTCTTT. Encoded protein: CASSQDPRRPTHTEAFF.

The chain recombines TRBV5-5 with TRBJ1-2; a weak D match, TRBD1 (5 bases). Per germline, CDR1 SGHKS and CDR2 YYEKEE (reference sequence). This CDR3 is built from 16 residues. V lost 1 base and J lost 6, with 19 bases in between. CDR3 nucleotide sequence: TGTGCCAGCAGCTTGCGGCTGAGACAGAATTCCAATGGCTACACCTTC. Residues: CASSLRLRQNSNGYTF. Filled out from reference TRBV5-5 and TRBJ1-2, the complete variable domain reads DAGVTQSPTHLIKTRGQQVTLRCSPISGHKSVSWYQQVLGQGPQFIFQYYEKEERGRGNFPDRFSARQFPNYSSELNVNALLLGDSALYLCASSLRLRQNSNGYTFGSGTRLTVV.

This clonotype was counted at least ten times. The chain is built from TRBV6-1 and TRBJ1-5; TRBD1 aligns across 9 bases. In germline, CDR1 is MNHNS, CDR2 SASEGT. This CDR3 has 15 residues. V was clipped by 6 bases and J by 6 bases; unmatched bases: 9. The CDR3 region is CASRAQGAYVQPQHF. The DNA of the CDR3 is TGTGCCAGCAGGGCACAGGGGGCGTACGTTCAGCCCCAGCATTTT.